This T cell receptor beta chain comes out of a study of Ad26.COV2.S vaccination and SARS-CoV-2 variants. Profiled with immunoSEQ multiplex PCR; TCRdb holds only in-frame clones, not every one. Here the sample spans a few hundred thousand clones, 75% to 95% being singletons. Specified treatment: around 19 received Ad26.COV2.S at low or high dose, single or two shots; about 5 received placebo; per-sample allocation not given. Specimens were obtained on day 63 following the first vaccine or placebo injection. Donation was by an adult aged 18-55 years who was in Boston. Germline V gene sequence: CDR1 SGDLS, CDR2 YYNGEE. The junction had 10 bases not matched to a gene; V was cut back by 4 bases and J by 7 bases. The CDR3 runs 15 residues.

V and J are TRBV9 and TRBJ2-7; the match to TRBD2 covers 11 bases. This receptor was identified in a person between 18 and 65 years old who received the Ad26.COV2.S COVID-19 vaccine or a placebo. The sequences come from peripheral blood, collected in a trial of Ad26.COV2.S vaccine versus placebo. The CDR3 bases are TGTGCCAGCAGCACCCCTAGCGGGAGGAGCCGAGAGCAGTACTTC. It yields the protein CASSTPSGRSREQYF.